This is a list of T cell receptor beta chains from one sample in a study of T cell changes during pregnancy in multiple sclerosis. Data came from immunoSEQ multiplex PCR; TCRdb stores just in-frame clones and leaves some out. The sample records more than 60,000 clones, roughly 90% being singletons. Material: CD4+ T cells from peripheral blood mononuclear cells, obtained in the third trimester of pregnancy. These receptors originate from a female donor in good health, enrolled as a control in a pregnancy study. Each CDR3 is given with its conserved first and last residue. Fields, in order: J gene, V gene, clone size, D gene, CDR3 protein, CDR3 DNA. D genes are given only for firm matches. Size tells how often a clone was seen (once, few, many) or the class of an expanded clone, and some rows leave it out.

>TRBJ2-7|TRBV27|.|TRBD1
CASSLDRIKYYEQYF
TGTGCCAGCAGTTTGGACAGGATCAAGTACTACGAGCAGTACTTC
>TRBJ1-2|TRBV18|.|TRBD1
CASSLGQGGYGYTF
TGTGCCAGCTCACTTGGACAGGGAGGCTATGGCTACACCTTC
>TRBJ1-2|TRBV23-1|.|TRBD1
CASSLGRDSRYGYTF
TGCGCCAGCAGTCTGGGTCGGGACAGCAGATATGGCTACACCTTC
>TRBJ2-2|TRBV11-2|.|.
CASSSTGILLNTGELFF
TGTGCCAGCAGCTCCACCGGGATCCTACTGAACACCGGGGAGCTGTTTTTT
>TRBJ2-2|TRBV5-6|.|.
CASSDPRQGGTGELFF
TGTGCCAGCAGCGACCCCAGGCAGGGGGGAACCGGGGAGCTGTTTTTT
>TRBJ1-1|TRBV7-2|.|TRBD1
CASSWDRENTEAFF
TGTGCCAGCAGCTGGGACAGGGAGAACACTGAAGCTTTCTTT
>TRBJ2-1|TRBV10-3|.|TRBD1
CATRTGLGSYNEQFF
TGTGCCACCCGGACAGGGCTAGGGTCCTACAATGAGCAGTTCTTC
>TRBJ1-1|TRBV19|.|.
CASRATGWGDTEAFF
TGTGCCAGTAGGGCCACAGGATGGGGTGACACTGAAGCTTTCTTT
>TRBJ1-2|TRBV5-1|.|TRBD1
CASSLYQGAGYGYTF
TGCGCCAGCAGCTTGTACCAGGGGGCAGGCTATGGCTACACCTTC
>TRBJ2-1|TRBV30|.|TRBD2
CAWSKGLADNEQFF
TGTGCCTGGAGTAAGGGACTAGCGGACAATGAGCAGTTCTTC
>TRBJ1-5|TRBV5-8|.|.
CASSSSRRGDQPQHF
TGTGCCAGCAGCTCCTCTCGCAGGGGTGATCAGCCCCAGCATTTT
>TRBJ1-1|TRBV10-3|.|.
CAISGTDNTEAFF
TGTGCCATCAGTGGGACAGATAACACTGAAGCTTTCTTT
>TRBJ1-6|TRBV5-1|.|.
CASSLAHRDSPLHF
TGCGCCAGCAGCTTGGCTCACAGGGACTCACCCCTCCACTTT
>TRBJ1-1|TRBV7-3|.|.
CASSLTEGSEAFF
TGTGCCAGCAGCTTAACCGAGGGCTCTGAAGCTTTCTTT
>TRBJ2-5|TRBV7-3|.|.
CASSPNRETQYF
TGTGCCAGCAGCCCTAACAGGGAGACCCAGTACTTC
>TRBJ1-2|TRBV25-1|.|.
CASKEEGLNYGYTF
TGTGCCAGCAAGGAGGAGGGCTTGAACTATGGCTACACCTTC
>TRBJ1-1|TRBV4-3|.|.
CASSQAHRIRDFTEAFF
TGCGCCAGCAGCCAAGCGCATAGAATCCGGGATTTTACTGAAGCTTTCTTT
>TRBJ2-7|TRBV27|.|TRBD1
CASSLYRGSSHEQYF
TGTGCCAGCAGTTTATACAGGGGGTCATCCCACGAGCAGTACTTC
>TRBJ2-5|TRBV9|.|.
CASSVGGQETQYF
TGTGCCAGCAGCGTCGGGGGTCAAGAGACCCAGTACTTC
>TRBJ1-1|TRBV27|once|TRBD1
CARKYTPGQGNGTEAFF
TGTGCCAGGAAATACACGCCGGGACAGGGTAATGGTACTGAAGCTTTCTTT
>TRBJ1-1|TRBV29-1|few|TRBD1
CSVSPYRGSEAFF
TGCAGCGTGAGCCCTTACAGGGGAAGTGAAGCTTTCTTT
>TRBJ1-2|TRBV7-9|.|TRBD1
CASSTETGVGGYTF
TGTGCCAGCAGCACGGAAACAGGGGTGGGCGGCTACACCTTC
>TRBJ1-1|TRBV5-4|.|TRBD1
CASSFTGGSEAFF
TGTGCCAGCAGCTTCACAGGGGGTTCTGAAGCTTTCTTT
>TRBJ2-3|TRBV12-5|.|TRBD1
CASGLAGTADTQYF
TGTGCTAGTGGTTTGGCTGGGACAGCAGATACGCAGTATTTT
>TRBJ1-3|TRBV11-3|.|.
CASSFGASGNTIYF
TGTGCCAGCAGCTTTGGGGCGTCTGGAAACACCATATATTTT
>TRBJ1-1|TRBV7-8|.|.
CASSFETGYSTEAFF
TGTGCCAGCAGCTTCGAGACAGGTTATAGCACTGAAGCTTTCTTT
>TRBJ1-4|TRBV19|.|.
CASSGSTVGQAGLFF
TGTGCCAGTAGTGGAAGCACGGTTGGTCAGGCGGGACTGTTTTTT
>TRBJ2-7|TRBV7-2|.|TRBD2
CASSAGVWEQYF
TGTGCCAGCAGCGCGGGGGTATGGGAGCAGTACTTC
>TRBJ2-2|TRBV29-1|.|TRBD2
CSVSGTSGTGELFF
TGCAGCGTTTCTGGGACTAGCGGGACCGGGGAGCTGTTTTTT
>TRBJ1-2|TRBV19|.|.
CASIGGTGGYTF
TGTGCCAGTATCGGAGGGACTGGTGGCTACACCTTC
>TRBJ2-7|TRBV6-5|.|.
CASSQGSEQYF
TGTGCCAGCAGTCAGGGATCCGAGCAGTACTTC
>TRBJ1-2|TRBV11-2|.|TRBD1
CASRKPGQRNTNYGYTF
TGTGCCAGCAGGAAGCCGGGACAGCGTAATACGAACTATGGCTACACCTTC
>TRBJ2-3|TRBV7-2|.|.
CASNRGFPDTQYF
TGTGCCAGCAATCGGGGGTTTCCAGATACGCAGTATTTT
>TRBJ2-1|TRBV7-9|.|TRBD2
CASSPLLAGGPDEQFF
TGTGCCAGCAGCCCCCTTCTAGCGGGGGGGCCCGATGAGCAGTTCTTC
>TRBJ1-1|TRBV19|.|.
CASSYSKNTEAFF
TGTGCCAGTAGTTACTCCAAGAACACTGAAGCTTTCTTT
>TRBJ1-2|TRBV6-1|once|TRBD1
CASSVRTGESYGYTF
TGTGCCAGCAGTGTGAGGACAGGGGAAAGTTATGGCTACACCTTC
>TRBJ1-1|TRBV5-8|.|TRBD1
CASSLFGDRVTAFF
TGTGCCAGCAGCTTGTTCGGGGACAGGGTTACGGCTTTCTTT
>TRBJ2-2|TRBV18|.|.
CASSPALAGELFF
TGTGCCAGCTCACCAGCACTCGCCGGGGAGCTGTTTTTT
>TRBJ2-3|TRBV27|.|TRBD1
CASSSTGEAPDTQYF
TGTGCCAGCAGTTCGACAGGGGAAGCGCCAGATACGCAGTATTTT
>TRBJ2-5|TRBV5-1|.|TRBD1
CASSLLGTGGEETQYF
TGCGCCAGCAGCTTGTTAGGGACAGGGGGCGAAGAGACCCAGTACTTC
>TRBJ2-5|TRBV30|.|.
CAWTRGPGETQYF
TGTGCTTGGACCCGGGGTCCGGGAGAGACCCAGTACTTC
>TRBJ1-2|TRBV4-2|.|.
CASSQDTQGYTF
TGTGCCAGCAGCCAAGATACACAGGGCTACACCTTC
>TRBJ2-7|TRBV5-6|.|.
CASSLLSGDTYEQYF
TGTGCCAGCAGCTTGTTGTCAGGCGATACCTACGAGCAGTACTTC
>TRBJ2-1|TRBV11-3|.|.
CASSLDSQGYNEQFF
TGTGCCAGCAGCTTAGATAGCCAGGGATACAATGAGCAGTTCTTC
>TRBJ1-6|TRBV5-1|.|.
CASGITGLDSPLHF
TGCGCCAGTGGGATAACAGGGTTGGATTCACCCCTCCACTTT
>TRBJ1-2|TRBV7-2|.|TRBD1
CASSTQGQGGGYTF
TGTGCCAGCAGCACCCAGGGACAGGGTGGGGGCTACACCTTC
>TRBJ1-3|TRBV4-1|.|.
CASSQLGEGNTIYF
TGCGCCAGCAGCCAATTGGGAGAGGGAAACACCATATATTTT
>TRBJ2-7|TRBV6-6|.|.
CASSYSADYYEQYF
TGTGCCAGCAGTTACTCGGCTGACTACTACGAGCAGTACTTC
>TRBJ2-5|TRBV7-2|once|.
CASRRGGGVETQYF
TGTGCCAGCAGGAGGGGGGGCGGGGTAGAGACCCAGTACTTC
>TRBJ2-2|TRBV7-3|.|.
CASSLNKQGSGGELFF
TGTGCCAGCAGCTTAAATAAGCAGGGCTCGGGCGGGGAGCTGTTTTTT